This is a list of T cell receptor beta chains from one sample in a study of T cell repertoires in cytomegalovirus infection. TCRdb redid the calling of the reads with MiXCR, one entry per CDR3 protein. This repertoire shows 130,000 or so distinct CDR3 sequences, 5.5% to 7% found once; its top ten account for more than 15%. The material sequenced was PBMCs. The receptors originated from a human donor in good health (CMV status not recorded). Some clones in this sample may be carry-over from other donors' samples. CDR3s include the opening cysteine and the closing phenylalanine or tryptophan.

V: TRBV7-2; J: TRBJ2-1; CDR3: CASSLEVVLREQFF
V: TRBV27; J: TRBJ2-3; CDR3: CASSQGAVDTQYF
V: TRBV7-2; J: TRBJ2-7; CDR3: CASSLGAAPSYEQYF
V: TRBV20-1; J: TRBJ2-3; CDR3: CSAPVDTQYF
V: TRBV7-9; J: TRBJ1-4; CDR3: CASSLARGTNEKLFF
V: TRBV7-2; J: TRBJ1-3; CDR3: CASSLNPGSSGNTIYF
V: TRBV19; J: TRBJ1-2; CDR3: CASSIENRGFDGYTF
V: TRBV24-1; J: TRBJ2-2; CDR3: CATADRLRDTGELFF
V: TRBV7-3; J: TRBJ2-6; CDR3: CASSPGGGTGNVLTF
V: TRBV29-1; J: TRBJ1-2; CDR3: CSVANPVGSGGYTF
V: TRBV7-3; J: TRBJ2-5; CDR3: CASSLNAGETQYF
V: TRBV7-2; J: TRBJ1-2; CDR3: CASSLGGGANYGYTF
V: TRBV29-1; J: TRBJ2-3; CDR3: CSGTPQDTQYF
V: TRBV20-1; J: TRBJ2-7; CDR3: CSAPLSGQPPYEQYF
V: TRBV12-3/TRBV12-4; J: TRBJ1-5; CDR3: CASGTGQGMPQHF
V: TRBV6-2/TRBV6-3; J: TRBJ1-5; CDR3: CASSKQAGVNQPQHF
V: TRBV7-2; J: TRBJ1-1; CDR3: CASSPGMNTEAFF
V: TRBV7-2; J: TRBJ2-3; CDR3: CASSLLTGAGTDTQYF
V: TRBV5-1; J: TRBJ1-1; CDR3: CASSLSSGANTEAFF
V: TRBV28; J: TRBJ1-3; CDR3: CASRGDRGRGNTIYF
V: TRBV7-9; J: TRBJ1-3; CDR3: CASSQGAQFYTIYF
V: TRBV11-2; J: TRBJ2-7; CDR3: CASSRGVRETYEQYF
V: TRBV14; J: TRBJ2-1; CDR3: CASSQRVSSYNEQFF
V: TRBV6-2/TRBV6-3; J: TRBJ2-3; CDR3: CASSEDRSTDTQYF
V: TRBV7-9; J: TRBJ2-7; CDR3: CASSQGVSYEQYF
V: TRBV6-5; J: TRBJ2-7; CDR3: CASSRGYDEQYF
V: TRBV29-1; J: TRBJ1-2; CDR3: CSADRAYGYTF
V: TRBV11-3; J: TRBJ1-1; CDR3: CASNLRWAGGEAFF
V: TRBV7-9; J: TRBJ2-7; CDR3: CASSPRIRDSEQYF
V: TRBV7-9; J: TRBJ2-5; CDR3: CASSLGRTGKETQYF
V: TRBV29-1; J: TRBJ1-1; CDR3: CSVEDLVRPLEAFF
V: TRBV5-6; J: TRBJ2-5; CDR3: CASSLGLRTLGETQYF
V: TRBV7-6; J: TRBJ1-5; CDR3: CASSLAGRDQPQHF
V: TRBV4-1; J: TRBJ2-5; CDR3: CASSLGDRGWGETQYF
V: TRBV2; J: TRBJ1-1; CDR3: CASRSRERGTEAFF
V: TRBV12-3/TRBV12-4; J: TRBJ1-2; CDR3: CASSLEQGHGYTF
V: TRBV7-2; J: TRBJ1-5; CDR3: CASSREGGDDQPQHF
V: TRBV7-8; J: TRBJ1-2; CDR3: CASSLEFQDYTF
V: TRBV12-5; J: TRBJ1-3; CDR3: CASGLGGQSGNTIYF
V: TRBV30; J: TRBJ2-7; CDR3: CAWSVVRTEFRTSYEQYF
V: TRBV19; J: TRBJ2-6; CDR3: CATDLYSGANVLTF
V: TRBV29-1; J: TRBJ1-2; CDR3: CSVGGGQGAKGYTF
V: TRBV29-1; J: TRBJ1-6; CDR3: CSVGLGPDSPLHF
V: TRBV7-4; J: TRBJ1-2; CDR3: CASSLALIPVGWAGNGGYTF
V: TRBV7-2; J: TRBJ2-3; CDR3: CASSRDRMGGGTDTQYF
V: TRBV7-2; J: TRBJ2-5; CDR3: CASSSSAGGLGAQYF
V: TRBV27; J: TRBJ1-2; CDR3: CASAGGGAGYGYTF
V: TRBV7-2; J: TRBJ1-5; CDR3: CASSRTGNNQPQHF
V: TRBV11-1; J: TRBJ2-3; CDR3: CASSLRAESVQYF
V: TRBV7-2; J: TRBJ2-5; CDR3: CASSSRGETQYF
V: TRBV7-2; J: TRBJ1-2; CDR3: CASSLQGGGYGYTF
V: TRBV9; J: TRBJ2-7; CDR3: CASSSGTGTTYEQYF
V: TRBV7-2; J: TRBJ1-1; CDR3: CASSFLQPPHTEAFF
V: TRBV7-8; J: TRBJ2-2; CDR3: CASSSKRGGGAGELFF